The TCR beta chain under discussion was sequenced for a study of T cells after yellow fever vaccination (dated by TCRdb to between 2019 and 2020). Background on the whole study: The SMART-Seq v4 Ultra Low Input RNA kit was used to prepare libraries from fractions with low cell numbers. Blood was drawn at multiple timepoints before and after primary and secondary immunization, with bulk PBMC replicates and cell subsets isolated. To track T-cell clones before and after primary and booster YFV17D yellow fever vaccination, bulk TCR alpha and beta repertoires were sequenced longitudinally. Two healthy male donors made up the cohort, one aged 18 to 30 years and the other aged 30 to 40 years.

The investigation overall reported the following: After the booster, most clones that had expanded after primary vaccination were detected again (around 95% of CD4 and around nine tenths of CD8), suggesting broad maintenance of memory. A small share of clonotypes was detected in both CD4 and CD8 compartments, with the overlap likely arising from convergent recombination. The secondary T-cell response was found to be weaker but faster than the primary response, with a peak reached on day 5 rather than on day 15. Because abundant contaminating clonotypes from the bulk population could be contained in FACS-sorted repertoires, computational filtering was required. The study included only two donors, which limits how far the findings can be generalized.

In this sample, this clonotype turned up many times. It has no known antigen specificity. Qualities for individual bases were not recorded, and no much larger clone is one base off. The sequencer was an Illumina NovaSeq 6000. TCR cDNA was made using 5'RACE template switching, a step that added a universal primer site and unique molecular identifiers. Priming of cDNA synthesis was performed from both the TCR alpha and TCR beta constant segments. Library amplification used two PCR steps, and the second PCR step added sample barcodes and sequencing adapters. Libraries were sequenced on Illumina HiSeq 2500 (2x100 bp) or NovaSeq (2x150 bp). The authors' analysis ran thus. MIGEC handled demultiplexing of reads and collapsing into UMI consensus sequences, while MiXCR performed V(D)J alignment. Clonotypes responding to the vaccine were identified with edgeR on replicate PBMC samples, with the criteria of FDR below 0.01 and a log2 fold change above 5 up to day 15. Each bulk clonotype received a CD4 or CD8 identity based on whether the sequenced CD4 or CD8 repertoire contained that clonotype at higher abundance. TCRdb's own reprocessing of the public reads used fastp at Q25 and MiXCR and kept productive beta chains. Rows with a matching CDR3 protein are joined into one entry that keeps the most common DNA and genes. The V and J calls were not made by the authors but by TCRdb's processing. In all, the sample holds 300,000 or so distinct CDR3 sequences, and 8.5% to 10% of those were seen once. The ten largest clones capture over 3% of the sample.

Explained via the paper, the treatment or condition label denotes: live attenuated yellow fever vaccine strain. A standard Ficoll-Paque protocol was used to isolate PBMCs from peripheral blood. CD4 and CD8 T-cell fractions were isolated with Dynabeads CD4 and CD8 positive selection kits. RNA was extracted with TriZol from bulk PBMCs, CD4 and CD8 fractions, and dextramer-positive and dextramer-negative fractions. Reading the germline V gene gives CDR1 WSHSY and CDR2 SAAADI. Clipping removes 5 bases from V and 9 bases from J, with 6 as the unmatched junction base count. The CDR3 measures 13 amino acids from cysteine to phenylalanine. Of the read, only the CDR3 DNA is kept; its 39 bases are in frame from base 1.

The TCR comes from a man younger than 35 who received the YFV17D yellow fever vaccine. The source was CD4+ T cells sorted from PBMCs, collected 5 days after the yellow fever booster vaccination. The receptor chain draws on TRBV10-2 and TRBJ2-3; TRBD2 matches 9 bases in the middle. For the CDR3, the sequence is CASSSSGTSTQYF. The nucleotides read TGCGCCAGCAGTTCCTCCGGGACTAGCACGCAGTATTTT.